Listed below are T cell receptor beta chains from one sample, sequenced in a study of Ad26.COV2.S vaccination and SARS-CoV-2 variants. Profiling relied on immunoSEQ multiplex PCR, and the TCRdb table lists in-frame clones only, not all of them. The profile covers 300,000 to 350,000 clones, with more than 70% appearing a single time and less than 2% taken by the ten largest. The source material was peripheral blood, sampled in a trial of Ad26.COV2.S vaccine versus placebo. These receptors were obtained from a person aged 18-65 years who received the Ad26.COV2.S COVID-19 vaccine or a placebo. CDR3s include the opening cysteine and the closing phenylalanine or tryptophan. Fields, in order: clone size, J gene, V gene, CDR3 protein. The size field is filled for only some rows; it gives once, few, many or a size class.

>NA|TRBJ1-6|TRBV7-3
CASSLVPGGRSPLHF
>once|TRBJ1-1|TRBV4-1
CASSQALRGANMNTEAFF
>NA|TRBJ1-2|TRBV7-2
CASSSTKGAVGYTF
>NA|TRBJ2-1|TRBV5-1
CASSLSGTQYNEQFF
>NA|TRBJ1-6|TRBV4-3
CASSPSAVFNSPLHF
>once|TRBJ2-2|TRBV19
CASSIQQGSYTGELFF
>NA|TRBJ2-5|TRBV7-9
CASSLGRTTFQETQYF
>NA|TRBJ2-2|TRBV9
CASSRDRGSGELFF
>NA|TRBJ1-6|TRBV3-1/TRBV3-2
CASSRGYLGSPLHF
>NA|TRBJ2-1|TRBV7-8
CASSLAQILSPTYNEQFF
>few|TRBJ1-5|TRBV6-5
CASSHPGQGYQPQHF
>NA|TRBJ1-4|TRBV7-9
CASSLGLPGGEKLFF
>NA|TRBJ2-1|TRBV7-9
CASSQMDEQFF
>NA|TRBJ2-7|TRBV5-4
CASSFRDRGYEQYF
>once|TRBJ2-7|TRBV5-5
CASSFPGTETYEQYF
>NA|TRBJ1-6|TRBV3-1/TRBV3-2
CASSHLSDSPLHF
>NA|TRBJ2-7|TRBV30
CAWSAEGTSGYEQYF
>NA|TRBJ1-6|TRBV15
CATSRDIKQGANSPLHF
>NA|TRBJ2-3|TRBV5-4
CASSLGTASSTDTQYF
>NA|TRBJ2-3|TRBV30
CAWSAGTGGGTDTQYF
>NA|TRBJ2-1|TRBV12-5
CASGGAYNEQFF
>NA|TRBJ2-7|TRBV6-5
CASGIAGGPSHF
>NA|TRBJ2-3|TRBV7-2
CASSLFNPSGGADTQYF
>NA|TRBJ2-3|TRBV29-1
CSAAGTGADTQYF
>NA|TRBJ1-2|TRBV10-3
CAISGNSYYGYTF
>NA|TRBJ1-4|TRBV30
CAWSGNFKPANEKLFF
>once|TRBJ1-2|TRBV7-9
CASSPHGIGGYGYTF
>NA|TRBJ2-7|TRBV6-5
CASSYSKSSYEQYF
>NA|TRBJ1-5|TRBV6-6
CASSFSDPNQPQHF
>NA|TRBJ2-7|TRBV9
CASSGGGAAYEQYF
>NA|TRBJ2-3|TRBV6-5
CASRNRASTDTQYF